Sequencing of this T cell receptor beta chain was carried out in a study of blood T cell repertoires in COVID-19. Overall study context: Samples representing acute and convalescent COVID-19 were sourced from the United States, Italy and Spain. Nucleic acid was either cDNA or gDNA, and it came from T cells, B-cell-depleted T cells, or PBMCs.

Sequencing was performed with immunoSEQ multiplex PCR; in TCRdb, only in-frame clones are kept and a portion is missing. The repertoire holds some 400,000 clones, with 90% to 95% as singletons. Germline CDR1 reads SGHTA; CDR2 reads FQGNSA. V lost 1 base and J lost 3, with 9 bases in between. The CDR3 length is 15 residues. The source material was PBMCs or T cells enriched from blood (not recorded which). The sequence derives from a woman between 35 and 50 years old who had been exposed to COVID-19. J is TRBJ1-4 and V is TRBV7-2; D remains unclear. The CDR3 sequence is CASSLDHSSNEKLFF. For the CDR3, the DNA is TGTGCCAGCAGCTTAGATCACTCCTCTAATGAAAAACTGTTTTTT.